This T cell receptor (beta chain) was retrieved from a study of blood T cell repertoires in COVID-19. Study-wide context: Acute and convalescent COVID-19 samples came from the United States, Italy and Spain. The analysed material was cDNA or gDNA that came from T cells, B-cell-depleted T cells, or PBMCs.

The CDR3 has 14 amino acids. In germline, CDR1 is SGHAT, CDR2 FQNNGV. V lost 0 bases, J lost 4 bases, and 9 bases lay in between. TCRdb's table, derived via immunoSEQ multiplex PCR, lists solely in-frame clones and lacks some. The sample lists about 120,000 clones, approximately 83% seen once, with about 11% in the top ten. Sequencing used peripheral blood. The rearrangement links TRBV11-2 to TRBJ1-1; D is perhaps TRBD1 (5 bases). This TCR was recovered from a man older than 75 with acute or convalescent COVID-19. The CDR3 region is CASSLDEGATEAFF. DNA for the CDR3: TGTGCCAGCAGCTTAGATGAAGGGGCCACTGAAGCTTTCTTT.